The clone carrying this T cell receptor (beta chain) was detected ten times or more. What it recognizes is unknown. This sample is drawn from a study of regulatory T cells in long-lasting Graves disease. Findings of the study overall: Whereas around 970 public clonotypes were shared by new patients, persistent patients shared more, at a few thousand. Among samples with persistent disease, TRBV28, TRBJ1-2 and TRBJ2-5 were favored. Those with persistent Graves' had less TCR diversity than newly diagnosed patients. What was studied was peripheral blood only, and not thyroid tissue.

CDR1 is SGHTA, CDR2 FQGNSA, per germline. CDR3 length: 16 amino acids. The junction had 10 bases not matched to a gene; V was cut back by 5 bases and J by 5 bases. Described time point: persistent/refractory GD, antithyroid drugs over 5 years with positive TRAb. PBMC RNA was the source of the TCR library. TCR beta libraries were built with iRepertoire HTBI primers and Arm-PCR of CDR3 regions. MiXCR, applied by TCRdb to the multiplex PCR reads, yields one record per CDR3 protein. The sample has about 470,000 distinct CDR3 sequences; around 21% are singletons. The clonotype comes from a female donor with Graves disease. The material sequenced was peripheral blood mononuclear cells (PBMCs), taken when the disease was refractory, from a patient treated with antithyroid drugs. The chain is built from TRBV7-2 and TRBJ2-5; 11 bases map to TRBD1. The CDR3 nucleotides are TGTGCCAGCAGCCTCTCAGGACAGGGGGCAAAGGAGACCCAGTACTTC. This sequence encodes CASSLSGQGAKETQYF.